Below, 21 T cell receptor beta chains from the same sample are listed, as sequenced in a study of regulatory T cells in long-lasting Graves disease. Assembly of TCR beta libraries relied on iRepertoire HTBI primers together with Arm-PCR of CDR3 regions. Each CDR3 protein is one row after TCRdb ran MiXCR on the multiplex PCR reads. This table holds a few hundred thousand distinct CDR3 sequences, 20% to 30% found once. Time point here: persistent/refractory GD, antithyroid drugs over 5 years with positive TRAb. Isolated PBMC RNA provided the starting material for the TCR library. The source material was peripheral blood mononuclear cells (PBMCs), sampled when the disease was refractory, from a patient treated with antithyroid drugs. The source of these receptors is a female donor with Graves disease.

This clonotype was counted many times. CDR3 DNA sequence: TGTGCCAGCAGTACGGGACAGGGGGCGTATAATTCACCCCTCCACTTT. Translating gives CASSTGQGAYNSPLHF. The chain combines TRBV12-3 or TRBV12-4 with TRBJ1-6; TRBD1 aligns across 12 bases. J was trimmed by 4 bases and V by 5 bases; bases with no gene match: 3. The CDR3 has 16 amino acids.

This clonotype showed up many times. The gene calls are TRBV20-1 and TRBJ2-5; D is unresolved. Deletions cut 3 bases from V and 4 bases from J, with 12 bases between. This CDR3 has 13 residues. CDR1 is DFQATT and CDR2 is SNEGSKA in the germline V gene (reference sequence). The CDR3 DNA sequence: TGCAGTGCTAGCCCCGGAGCAACAGAGACCCAGTACTTC. Translating gives CSASPGATETQYF.

This clonotype was found a few times. This rearrangement joins TRBV7-2 to TRBJ2-2, with 7 bases aligning to TRBD1. This CDR3 comprises 15 residues. The germline CDR1 and CDR2 sequences are SGHTA and FQGNSA. Trimming took 4 bases from V and 6 from J; bases not matched to a gene: 8. This CDR3 is CASSYPQGISGELFF. The CDR3 DNA sequence: TGTGCCAGCAGCTATCCACAGGGGATCTCCGGGGAGCTGTTTTTT.

This clonotype was observed many times. The chain is built from TRBV12-3 or TRBV12-4 and TRBJ2-7; perhaps TRBD1 as D (6 bases). Trimming stripped 6 bases from V and 6 bases from J, with 21 bases between. The CDR3 runs 15 residues. CDR3 protein: CASSPSLGAPREQYF. The CDR3 DNA sequence: TGTGCCAGCAGCCCCAGCTTGGGGGCGCCCCGCGAGCAGTACTTC.

This rearrangement joins TRBV5-8 to TRBJ1-1, with a tentative D call TRBD1 (5 bases). V shed 2 bases and J shed 1 base, with 15 bases lying between them. CDR3 length: 16 amino acids. Germline V gene lookup returns CDR1 SGHTS and CDR2 YDEGEE. The CDR3 region has the DNA TGTGCCAGCAGCTTTTCAAGAGGGGTGGAGAACACTGAAGCTTTCTTT. Its protein product is CASSFSRGVENTEAFF.

This clonotype has a count of ten or more. The rearrangement joins TRBV5-6 to TRBJ2-4, with D unresolved. This CDR3 contains 15 residues. V was shortened by 2 bases and J by 0 bases, with 9 bases between the two germline ends. Germline lookup yields CDR1 SGHDT and CDR2 YYEEEE. CDR3 sequence reads: CASSLVDLAKNIQYF. In DNA, the CDR3 is TGTGCCAGCAGCTTAGTAGATCTAGCCAAAAACATTCAGTACTTC.

In this sample, this clonotype turned up a few times. The CDR3 DNA reads TGTGCCAGCAGTGGAGGGCCGGGCACTGAAGCTTTCTTT. Translating gives CASSGGPGTEAFF. V usage is TRBV12-3 or TRBV12-4 and J usage is TRBJ1-1; D gene unclear. Trimming pared 5 bases from V and 4 bases from J, leaving 11 bases between. CDR3 length equals 13 residues.

The rearrangement links TRBV9 to TRBJ2-7; D is undetermined. The CDR3 totals 16 residues. The germline gives CDR1 SGDLS, CDR2 YYNGEE. V was cut by 3 bases and J by 0 bases, with 16 bases left in between. The CDR3 region is CASSGGSSLDSYEQYF. For the CDR3, the DNA is TGTGCCAGCAGCGGGGGTTCCAGCCTGGACTCCTACGAGCAGTACTTC.

Only a few counts were recorded for this clonotype. The chain couples TRBV4-1 to TRBJ1-5; D uncertain. V shed 0 bases and J shed 3 bases, with 9 bases lying between them. Germline V CDR1 and CDR2: MGHRA, YSYEKL. There are 15 residues in the CDR3. The CDR3 nucleotides read TGCGCCAGCAGCCAAGAGCCCAATCTCAATCAGCCCCAGCATTTT. Translation: CASSQEPNLNQPQHF.

The table lists this clonotype with many counts. The chain joins TRBV28 to TRBJ1-1, with D hard to call. This CDR3 comprises 11 residues. Germline V lookup: CDR1 MDHEN, CDR2 SYDVKM. The V gene lost 6 bases and the J gene lost 3 bases, with 5 bases spanning the gap. Written as DNA, the CDR3 is TGTGCCAGCAGCTTAGACACTGAAGCTTTCTTT. This gives the protein CASSLDTEAFF.

With regard to this clonotype: A read error may explain this, as a much larger clone is one base away. V and J are TRBV5-1 and TRBJ1-1; 8 bases agree with TRBD1. Germline V gives CDR1 SGHRS, CDR2 YFSETQ. This CDR3 contains 15 residues. The CDR3 is CANSGTGKMNTEAFF. The CDR3 DNA reads as TGCGCCAACAGCGGGACAGGCAAAATGAACACTGAAGCTTTCTTT. The variable domain in full, with the rest retrieved from reference TRBV5-1 and TRBJ1-1, is KAGVTQTPRYLIKTRGQQVTLSCSPISGHRSVSWYQQTPGQGLQFLFEYFSETQRNKGNFPGRFSGRQFSNSRSEMNVSTLELGDSALYLCANSGTGKMNTEAFFGQGTRLTVV.

The V and J genes are TRBV5-1 and TRBJ2-3; no reliable D call. The germline V gene has CDR1 SGHRS and CDR2 YFSETQ. The CDR3 is 14 amino acids. Trimming pared 0 bases from V and 0 bases from J, leaving 5 bases between. The CDR3 DNA reads as TGCGCCAGCAGCTTGGACATGAGCACAGATACGCAGTATTTT. This encodes CASSLDMSTDTQYF.

This clonotype was counted ten times or more. The chain recombines TRBV12-3 or TRBV12-4 with TRBJ2-5, with a weak D call TRBD1 (5 bases). The CDR3 extends over 13 amino acids. The germline V and J ends were trimmed by 7 bases and 1 base, with 10 bases remaining between them. CDR3 sequence (DNA): TGTGCCAGCAATCGTGACAGCCAAGAGACCCAGTACTTC. This sequence encodes CASNRDSQETQYF.

This clonotype has only a few counts. Being one base from a much bigger clone, this may be a read error. The rearrangement links TRBV7-2 to TRBJ1-1; D is ambiguous. The V and J ends lost 4 bases and 3 bases respectively, with 3 bases between them. The CDR3 has 11 residues. Germline V gene sequence: CDR1 SGHTA, CDR2 FQGNSA. CDR3 sequence: CASSWYTEAFF. In nucleotides, the CDR3 is TGTGCCAGCAGCTGGTACACTGAAGCTTTCTTT.

V is TRBV12-3 or TRBV12-4 and J is TRBJ2-7, with 9 bases identical to TRBD2. The junction had 6 bases not matched to a gene; V was cut back by 3 bases and J by 6 bases. This CDR3 contains 14 residues. CDR3 DNA sequence: TGTGCCAGCAGTTTTGGCGGGAGGGCCTCCGAGCAGTACTTC. Its protein product is CASSFGGRASEQYF.

The chain combines TRBV9 with TRBJ1-5, with 8 bases fitting TRBD1. Trimming removed 5 bases from V and 4 bases from J; junction bases left unmatched: 8. This CDR3 is built from 15 residues. Per germline, CDR1 SGDLS and CDR2 YYNGEE. CDR3 protein: CASSQGTGTNQPQHF. CDR3 bases: TGTGCCAGCAGTCAGGGGACAGGTACTAATCAGCCCCAGCATTTT.

This sequence joins TRBV7-3 and TRBJ2-3, with 10 bases identical to TRBD2. This CDR3 comprises 15 residues. With V trimmed by 3 bases and J by 0 bases, 0 bases remained unmatched. Germline CDR1 is SGHTA and CDR2 is FQGTGA. CDR3 amino acids: CASSFSGGSTDTQYF. The CDR3 DNA reads TGTGCCAGCAGCTTTAGCGGGGGGAGCACAGATACGCAGTATTTT.

The chain carries TRBV9 and TRBJ2-1; D remains ambiguous. The V end was cut by 4 bases, the J end by 0 bases, with 11 bases between. Germline lookup yields CDR1 SGDLS and CDR2 YYNGEE. The CDR3 length is 15 residues. CDR3 sequence: CASSQVASSYNEQFF. Written as DNA, the CDR3 is TGTGCCAGCAGCCAAGTGGCAAGCTCCTACAATGAGCAGTTCTTC.

This clonotype was observed at least ten times. The chain is built from TRBV7-2 and TRBJ2-5; TRBD2 aligns across 7 bases. Germline assignment: CDR1 SGHTA and CDR2 FQGNSA. This CDR3 is 16 amino acids long. The ends lost 4 bases at V and 4 bases at J; junction bases unmatched: 12. CDR3 amino acids: CASSSNPLAARETQYF. The CDR3 bases are TGTGCCAGCAGCTCCAACCCCCTAGCGGCAAGAGAGACCCAGTACTTC.

At least ten counts were recorded for this clonotype. V usage is TRBV12-3 or TRBV12-4 and J usage is TRBJ1-4; D possibly corresponds to TRBD1 (6 bases). The CDR3 is 15 residues long. The V and J ends lost 9 bases and 4 bases respectively, with 18 bases between them. The CDR3 coding sequence is TGTGCCAGTTGCGCCCTGACAGGCCGTAATGAAAAACTGTTTTTT. Translated, it gives CASCALTGRNEKLFF.

This clonotype appeared once. The chain employs TRBV19 and TRBJ2-2; 8 bases fit TRBD1. Germline-derived CDR1 and CDR2 are LNHDA and SQIVND (reference sequence). CDR3 size: 15 residues. Unmatched junction bases numbered 4, after V lost 3 bases and J lost 4 bases. The CDR3 DNA reads as TGTGCCAGTAGTATGAGACAGGGGACCACCGGGGAGCTGTTTTTT. The encoded protein is CASSMRQGTTGELFF.